This TCR beta chain was documented in a study of T cells in Graves' hyperthyroidism and ophthalmopathy (dated by TCRdb to 2018 to 2020). General notes on the study: Peripheral blood samples were taken at initial diagnosis, before any treatment was given. TCR V-J signatures able to tell the groups apart were searched for in a discovery cohort of around 95 patients, of whom over 40 had Graves' ophthalmopathy and around 58 had stable Graves' hyperthyroidism. Prospective prediction of ophthalmopathy was tested in an independent validation cohort of 18 hyperthyroidism patients and 15 to 17 patients who later progressed to ophthalmopathy. The roughly 100 discovery patients were randomly divided into training and test sets at a 7:3 ratio. The study also compared thyroid tissue and blood T-cell repertoires from roughly six Graves' hyperthyroidism patients. After blood sampling, hyperthyroidism patients were treated with methimazole at a starting dose of 30 mg daily, and ophthalmopathy patients were treated with high-dose intravenous methylprednisolone. The paper reports TCR Vbeta CDR3 sequencing of 130 to 150 peripheral blood samples: around 41 ophthalmopathy, under 85 hyperthyroidism and some 17 progressor patients.

V is reduced by 2 bases and J by 1 base, leaving a spacing of 12 bases between them. According to the germline V gene, CDR1 reads MNHNS and CDR2 reads SASEGT. CDR3 length: 16 amino acids, cysteine to phenylalanine. The DNA shown is the 48-base CDR3, in frame from base 1. This clonotype has more than one count but fewer than ten. Its specific antigen is unknown. No qualities accompany the bases; no much larger clone lies one base away. Overall results and qualifications from the work: In validation, the model predicted progression to ophthalmopathy a median of about 6.5 months before onset, with approximately 71% sensitivity and more than 72% specificity. No statistical method was used to fix the sample size in advance, and group allocation was not hidden from the investigators. Most expanded thyroid clonotypes (frequency above 0.001) were also found in blood, which suggests that blood repertoires may mirror thyroid immune responses. A 13 V-J signature model separated ophthalmopathy from stable hyperthyroidism, with just over 85% sensitivity and roughly 81% specificity in cross-validation and 80%/75% in testing.

The TCR beta CDR3 regions were amplified from the RNA transcripts. A first-round RT-PCR of the TCR CDR3 used the HTBI primer set with the Qiagen OneStep RT-PCR kit. The libraries were constructed in a second round of multiplex PCR and then size-selected and purified. The libraries were sequenced on an Illumina HiSeq2000 using paired-end 100 bp reads. The authors' analysis ran thus. SOAPnuke was used to process the raw data, removing reads that contained adapters or uncalled bases, had a mean Phred below 15, or lacked an exact match to the constant primer or identifier. High-quality paired reads were merged using COPE v1.2.5, and each unique nucleotide sequence was defined as a clonotype. MiTCR v1.1 was used to align clonotypes to the IMGT TRBV, TRBD and TRBJ reference segments. Only V-J combinations with frequency above 0.0001, covering 99% to 99.2% of repertoires, were analysed. A TCS score was defined as the ratio of F50 (clonal expansion) to E x V (chaos), with BLOSUM62-based TCRdist applied between CDR3 peptides within each V-J. Welch's t-statistics and random forest reduced around 550 V-J features to 10 to 15, which were used in a naive Bayes classifier (R e1071). TCRdb passed the public sequencing reads through fastp at Q25 and MiXCR, retaining productive beta sequences. Every CDR3 protein is listed once, alongside the most common genes and DNA of its rows. What appears here as the V and J calls and clone size reflects TCRdb's work, not the paper's. The sample table lists around 700,000 distinct CDR3 sequences, under 20% of them with a count of one. Over 15% of the sample lies in the top ten.

Hyperthyroidism patients were newly diagnosed, with disease duration under 2 months, and aged 18 to 65 years. Exclusion was applied to patients with uncontrolled infections, other autoimmune diseases, pregnancy or lactation. Diagnoses were based on clinical symptoms, serum thyroxine and TRAb, thyroid ultrasound and orbital computed tomography. For progressor patients, blood was drawn at the first diagnosis of hyperthyroidism, before any ophthalmopathy symptoms had appeared. Ficoll-Paque density gradient centrifugation was used to isolate PBMCs from 9.5 to 10 ml of fresh peripheral blood. Progressor patients were first diagnosed with Graves' hyperthyroidism and then developed ophthalmopathy during follow-up. Total RNA was extracted with Trizol reagent, and quality was checked on an Agilent 2100 Bioanalyzer.

The source is a woman between 50 and 59 years old with Graves' hyperthyroidism that later progressed to Graves' ophthalmopathy. This chain joins TRBV6-1 to TRBJ2-1; perhaps TRBD2 is the D gene, with 7 bases matching. The sample comprised blood. The DNA sequence follows: TGTGCCAGCAGTGAACTAGGGGGGGCTTCCTACAATGAGCAGTTCTTC. It translates to CASSELGGASYNEQFF.